The 26 T cell receptor beta chains in this list originate from one sample, sequenced in a study of blood T cells in healthy people across ages. The authors ran a second PCR of about 7 to 11 cycles using a sample-barcoded 5' primer and a J-beta primer mix. In TCRdb, the 5' RACE reads were re-called with MiXCR into one record per CDR3 protein. Counted here are 1.5 million to 2 million distinct CDR3 sequences, 39% occurring once; the ten biggest clones make up about 21%. The specimen sequenced was blood. The source is a human donor in good health.

As for this clonotype: A junction end diverges from the germline sequence, so it may reflect a read error. The chain uses TRBV28 and TRBJ2-6, with D possibly TRBD1 on 5 matching bases. The CDR3 runs 13 residues. Germline values: CDR1 MDHEN, CDR2 SYDVKM. The CDR3 loop is CASSLRGAIVLTF. CDR3 coding DNA: TGTGCCAGCAGTTTACGTGGGGCCATCGTCCTGACTTTC. Full variable domain (remainder filled in from reference TRBV28 and TRBJ2-6): DVKVTQSSRYLVKRTGEKVFLECVQDMDHENMFWYRQDPGLGLRLIYFSYDVKMKEKGDIPEGYSVSREKKERFSLILESASTNQTSMYLCASSLRGAIVLTFGAGSRLTVL.

The rearrangement links TRBV6-5 to TRBJ1-1; a possible D gene is TRBD1 (5 bases). The length of the CDR3 is 13 residues. The germline V and J ends were trimmed by 2 bases and 8 bases, with 12 bases remaining between them. Germline V gene data show CDR1 as MNHEY and CDR2 as SVGAGI. The CDR3 DNA sequence: TGTGCCAGCAGTTACCTCAGGGAAACGGAAGCTTTCTTT. Translated, it gives CASSYLRETEAFF.

Only a few counts were recorded for this clonotype. V usage is TRBV9 and J usage is TRBJ2-5; 7 positions match TRBD2. Germline assignment: CDR1 SGDLS and CDR2 YYNGEE. The length of the CDR3 is 15 residues. V lost 4 bases and J lost 2; bases outside the gene matches: 8. The CDR3 sequence: CASSSRGGLQETQYF. The CDR3 DNA sequence: TGTGCCAGCAGCTCACGCGGGGGACTACAAGAGACCCAGTACTTC.

This rearrangement joins TRBV6-5 to TRBJ2-7; D is possibly TRBD1 (5 bases). The CDR3 has 15 amino acids. Trimming removed 8 bases at V and 0 bases at J, with 17 bases between. Germline CDR1 is MNHEY and CDR2 is SVGAGI. In DNA form, the CDR3 reads TGTGCCAGCCTTATTTCCCACAGGAACTCCTACGAGCAGTACTTC. Translated, it gives CASLISHRNSYEQYF.

Concerning this clonotype: Sequence at one end of the junction differs from germline and may be a read error. The chain joins TRBV6-1 to TRBJ2-6; tentatively, D is TRBD1 or TRBD2 (5 bases each). Germline V CDR1 and CDR2: MNHNS, SASEGT. This CDR3 comprises 15 residues. CDR3 in DNA: TGTGCCAGCAGTGAAGACATACGAGGGGCCAGCGTCCTGACTTTC. Its translation: CASSEDIRGASVLTF.

The genes are TRBV7-9 and TRBJ2-7, with TRBD1 identical over 11 bases. This CDR3 contains 18 residues. The germline V gene has CDR1 SEHNR and CDR2 FQNEAQ (reference sequence). The J segment lost 1 base and the V segment lost 5 bases, leaving 13 bases of the junction unmatched. This CDR3 is CASSTPGTGGSRSYEQYF. CDR3 bases: TGTGCCAGCAGCACCCCCGGGACAGGGGGTTCCAGATCCTACGAGCAGTACTTC. The full variable domain, with the rest looked up from reference TRBV7-9 and TRBJ2-7, is DTGVSQNPRHKITKRGQNVTFRCDPISEHNRLYWYRQTLGQGPEFLTYFQNEAQLEKSRLLSDRFSAERPKGSFSTLEIQRTEQGDSAMYLCASSTPGTGGSRSYEQYFGPGTRLTVT.

The CDR3 region has the DNA TGTGCCAGCAGCGAGTCTCTAGCGGGGGGTCTGACAGATACGCAGTATTTT. As protein: CASSESLAGGLTDTQYF. The chain recombines TRBV9 with TRBJ2-3; 11 bases align to TRBD2. The V segment lost 3 bases and the J segment 3 bases; nucleotides outside the gene matches: 9. The germline CDR1 and CDR2 sequences are SGDLS and YYNGEE. CDR3 size: 17 residues.

This clonotype was seen a few times. V gene TRBV7-2 combines with J gene TRBJ2-1; no firm D call. The V and J ends lost 5 bases and 9 bases respectively, with 11 bases between them. The CDR3 loop spans 12 amino acids. Germline V gene lookup returns CDR1 SGHTA and CDR2 FQGNSA. The chain's CDR3 is CASSQGTSEQFF. The CDR3 bases are TGTGCCAGCAGCCAAGGAACCAGTGAGCAGTTCTTC.

The rearrangement links TRBV24-1 to TRBJ1-4; perhaps TRBD1 as D (6 bases). V lost 4 bases to trimming and J lost 7 bases, with 27 bases between them. This CDR3 region has 19 residues. Germline CDR1 and CDR2: KGHDR and SFDVKD. CDR3 nucleotides: TGTGCCACCAGTGAATCGCCCGGGACAAGGCGCCAGGATGGTGAAAAACTGTTTTTT. Translating it yields CATSESPGTRRQDGEKLFF.

Points on this clonotype: One junction end does not reproduce the germline sequence, and a read error may be involved. The rearrangement links TRBV7-6 to TRBJ1-1, with a possible D match to TRBD1 (5 bases). The CDR3 is 14 amino acids. From germline, CDR1 is SGHVS and CDR2 FNYEAQ. CDR3 DNA sequence: TGTGCCAGCAGGTTAGGGGTGGGGAACACTGAAGCTTTCTTT. The encoded protein is CASRLGVGNTEAFF.

Notes on this clonotype: The CDR3 carries no conserved terminal phenylalanine or tryptophan, so it likely arises from a read error. This chain links TRBV4-1 with TRBJ2-1; the D gene is possibly TRBD2 (5 bases). Germline loops: CDR1 MGHRA, CDR2 YSYEKL. The length of the CDR3 is 15 residues. This CDR3 is CACSQDTGSYNEQFC. The CDR3 bases are TGCGCCTGCAGCCAAGATACGGGATCCTACAATGAGCAGTTCTGC.

The CDR3 DNA reads as TGCGCCAGCAGCCAAGAACTGCGCTACGAGCAGTACTTC. It translates to CASSQELRYEQYF. The chain links TRBV4-3 to TRBJ2-5; D gene unclear. The J call may be incorrect, as the DNA end agrees better with TRBJ2-7. Germline V gene lookup returns CDR1 LGHNA and CDR2 YSLEER. This CDR3 region has 13 residues.

This clonotype was seen more than once but under ten times. V usage is TRBV7-2 and J usage is TRBJ1-2; 8 bases are shared with TRBD1. V was clipped by 4 bases and J by 6 bases; unmatched bases: 13. Germline lookup yields CDR1 SGHTA and CDR2 FQGNSA. The CDR3 length is 16 residues. The CDR3 region is CASSSLFPTQGDGYTF. The CDR3 coding sequence is TGTGCCAGCAGCTCCCTGTTCCCGACACAGGGGGATGGCTACACCTTC.

The chain uses TRBV11-2 and TRBJ2-3; D gene ambiguous. This CDR3 is built from 14 residues. Per germline, CDR1 SGHAT and CDR2 FQNNGV. Trimming pared 2 bases from V and 4 bases from J, leaving 10 bases between. The CDR3 DNA sequence: TGTGCCAGCAGCTTACTGCTCCGAGCAGATACGCAGTATTTT. This codes for CASSLLLRADTQYF.

This clonotype was observed a few times. The chain is built from TRBV24-1 and TRBJ2-5; D ambiguous. The CDR3 has 13 residues. Trimming left V 5 bases short and J 5 bases short, with 11 bases between. CDR1 is KGHDR, CDR2 SFDVKD, per germline. DNA for the CDR3: TGTGCCACCAGTGCCCCCCCCCGGGAGACCCAGTACTTC. Translating gives CATSAPPRETQYF.

The chain uses TRBV3-1 and TRBJ2-7; D gene ambiguous. The V end lost 3 bases, the J end lost 5 bases, and 14 bases lay between the germline ends. The V gene's germline CDR1 is LGHDT and CDR2 YNNKEL (reference sequence). This CDR3 region has 14 residues. The CDR3 protein is CASSQGRIADEQYF. In DNA form, the CDR3 reads TGTGCCAGCAGCCAGGGCCGAATTGCGGACGAGCAGTACTTC.

The chain combines TRBV6-5 with TRBJ1-4, with TRBD1 matching 7 bases. The CDR3 extends over 15 amino acids. V shed 4 bases, J shed 5 bases, and the junction held 7 bases outside the gene matches. Germline lookup yields CDR1 MNHEY and CDR2 SVGAGI. The DNA for the CDR3 is TGTGCCAGCAGTTCCACCGGGACAGACAATGAAAAACTGTTTTTT. This codes for CASSSTGTDNEKLFF.

Only one count was recorded for this clonotype. V and J are TRBV7-6 and TRBJ2-1, with D hard to call. The CDR3 totals 15 residues. V lost 5 bases to trimming and J lost 1 base, with 12 bases between them. Germline V gene sequence: CDR1 SGHVS, CDR2 FNYEAQ. CDR3 in amino acids: CASSRRSDSYNEQFF. In DNA, the CDR3 is TGTGCCAGCAGCCGACGCTCAGATTCCTACAATGAGCAGTTCTTC. The full variable domain, rest sourced from reference TRBV7-6 and TRBJ2-1, is GAGVSQSPRYKVTKRGQDVALRCDPISGHVSLYWYRQALGQGPEFLTYFNYEAQQDKSGLPNDRFSAERPEGSISTLTIQRTEQRDSAMYRCASSRRSDSYNEQFFGPGTRLTVL.

This clonotype occurred many times. The CDR3 nucleotides read TGCAGCGTTGAAGATGGGCAGCGGTATGGCTACACCTTC. It yields the protein CSVEDGQRYGYTF. This chain joins TRBV29-1 and TRBJ1-2; the D is unclear. V was clipped by 0 bases and J by 5 bases, with 10 bases between them. CDR1 is SQVTM, CDR2 ANQGSEA, per germline. The CDR3 length is 13 residues.

The V and J genes are TRBV2 and TRBJ2-1; 8 bases are a match to TRBD1. Per germline, CDR1 SNHLY and CDR2 FYNNEI. The CDR3 is 13 amino acids. V lost 10 bases, J lost 10 bases, and 12 bases stayed unmatched. CDR3 bases: TGTGCCACCATTTGGACAGGGACGAGGGAGCAGTTCTTC. Protein: CATIWTGTREQFF. Supplemented by reference TRBV2 and TRBJ2-1, the full variable domain reads EPEVTQTPSHQVTQMGQEVILRCVPISNHLYFYWYRQILGQKVEFLVSFYNNEISEKSEIFDDQFSVERPDGSNFTLKIRSTKLEDSAMYFCATIWTGTREQFFGPGTRLTVL.

In this sample, this clonotype turned up a few times. V and J are TRBV29-1 and TRBJ2-5; TRBD2 matches at 8 bases. J lost 1 base, V lost 6 bases, and 10 bases had no gene match. The CDR3 totals 15 residues. Germline values: CDR1 SQVTM, CDR2 ANQGSEA. This CDR3 reads CSVRGRRGAQETQYF. For the CDR3, the DNA is TGCAGCGTCCGGGGACGGCGGGGGGCCCAAGAGACCCAGTACTTC.

The V gene is TRBV9, the J gene TRBJ1-5; the D is unclear. The germline CDR1 and CDR2 sequences are SGDLS and YYNGEE. V was cut by 4 bases and J by 1 base, with 9 bases left in between. The CDR3 is 14 amino acids. The CDR3 region has the DNA TGTGCCAGCAGCCATGGCCAAAGCAATCAGCCCCAGCATTTT. It codes for CASSHGQSNQPQHF.

The table lists this clonotype with a few counts. The rearrangement links TRBV20-1 to TRBJ2-3; TRBD2 matches at 8 bases. The CDR3 has 13 residues. Unmatched junction bases numbered 3, after V lost 0 bases and J lost 7 bases. Germline CDR1 and CDR2: DFQATT and SNEGSKA (reference sequence). CDR3 in DNA: TGCAGTGCTAGAGATAGCGGGACCAATACGCAGTATTTT. Its protein is CSARDSGTNTQYF.

The rearrangement uses TRBV6-2 or TRBV6-3 and TRBJ2-7, with TRBD1 matching over 7 bases. The germline CDR1 and CDR2 sequences are MNHEY and SVGEGT. This CDR3 is built from 17 residues. J was trimmed by 2 bases and V by 3 bases; bases with no gene match: 13. This CDR3 reads CASSYGPGQSITYEQYF. DNA of the CDR3: TGTGCCAGCAGTTATGGGCCGGGACAGAGTATTACCTACGAGCAGTACTTC.

The chain recombines TRBV4-1 with TRBJ2-5, with 7 nucleotides matching TRBD1. The CDR3 runs to 16 residues. Germline V CDR1 and CDR2: MGHRA, YSYEKL. The V and J ends lost 1 base and 1 base, in that order; junction bases with no gene match: 6. The CDR3 DNA reads as TGCGCCAGCAGCCAAGTAGGGACAGTTTCCCAAGAGACCCAGTACTTC. Translation: CASSQVGTVSQETQYF.

The chain couples TRBV6-5 to TRBJ2-2; D might be TRBD2 (6 bases). V was shortened by 5 bases and J by 7 bases, with 11 bases between the two germline ends. The germline CDR1 and CDR2 sequences are MNHEY and SVGAGI. This CDR3 comprises 13 residues. CDR3 coding DNA: TGTGCCAGCAGTAGACGGAGGGACGGGGAGCTGTTTTTT. This gives the protein CASSRRRDGELFF.